The clone carrying this T cell receptor (beta chain) was seen only a few times. MiXCR, applied by TCRdb to the 5' RACE reads, yields one record per CDR3 protein. The sample lists about 38,000 distinct CDR3 sequences, about 8.1% occurring once. This sample stems from a study of chronic HIV infection and antiretroviral therapy. This TCR came from an adult who had HIV and had not received antiretroviral therapy, or was an uninfected healthy control (not recorded which). Sequenced sample: peripheral blood.

CDR3 coding DNA: TGTGCCAGCAGAATTTTGGGCGACGAGCAGTACTTC. It specifies CASRILGDEQYF. The rearrangement joins TRBV6-2 or TRBV6-3 to TRBJ2-7; D is undetermined. Germline V gene lookup returns CDR1 MNHEY and CDR2 SVGEGT. CDR3 size: 12 residues. Trimming cost V 6 bases and J 5 bases, with 11 bases left between them.